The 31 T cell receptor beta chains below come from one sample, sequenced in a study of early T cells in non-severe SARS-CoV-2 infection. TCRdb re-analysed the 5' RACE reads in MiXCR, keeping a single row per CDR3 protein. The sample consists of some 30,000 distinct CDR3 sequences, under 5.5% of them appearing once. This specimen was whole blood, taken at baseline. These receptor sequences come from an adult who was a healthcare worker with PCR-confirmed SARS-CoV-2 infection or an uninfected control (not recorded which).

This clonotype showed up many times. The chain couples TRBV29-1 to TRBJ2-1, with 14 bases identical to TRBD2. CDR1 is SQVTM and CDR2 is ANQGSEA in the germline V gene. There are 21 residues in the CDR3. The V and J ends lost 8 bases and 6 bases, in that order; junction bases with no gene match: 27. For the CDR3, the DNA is TGCAGCCCTATTGGGACTAGCGGGAGTAGGGTCCGTAGGGTTGCGTTCAATGAGCAGTTCTTC. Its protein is CSPIGTSGSRVRRVAFNEQFF.

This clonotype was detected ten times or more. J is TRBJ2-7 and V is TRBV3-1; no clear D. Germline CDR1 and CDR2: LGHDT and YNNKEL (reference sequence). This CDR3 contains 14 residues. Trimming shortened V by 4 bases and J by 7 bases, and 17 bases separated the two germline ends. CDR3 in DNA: TGTGCCAGCAGCCCAGCTTCCGTTGGCGGAGAGCAGTACTTC. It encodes CASSPASVGGEQYF.

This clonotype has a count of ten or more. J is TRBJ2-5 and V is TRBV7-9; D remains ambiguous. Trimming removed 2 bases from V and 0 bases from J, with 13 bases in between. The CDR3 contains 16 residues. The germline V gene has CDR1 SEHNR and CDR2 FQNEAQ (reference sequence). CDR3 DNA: TGTGCCAGCAGCTTACTGGTGGGAACCAACCAAGAGACCCAGTACTTC. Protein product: CASSLLVGTNQETQYF.

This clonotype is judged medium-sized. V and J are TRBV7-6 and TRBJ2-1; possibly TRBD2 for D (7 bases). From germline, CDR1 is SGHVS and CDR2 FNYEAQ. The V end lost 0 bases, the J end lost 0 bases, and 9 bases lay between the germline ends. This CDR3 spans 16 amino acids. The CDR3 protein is CASSLAGGRSYNEQFF. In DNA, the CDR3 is TGTGCCAGCAGCTTAGCGGGGGGGCGCTCCTACAATGAGCAGTTCTTC.

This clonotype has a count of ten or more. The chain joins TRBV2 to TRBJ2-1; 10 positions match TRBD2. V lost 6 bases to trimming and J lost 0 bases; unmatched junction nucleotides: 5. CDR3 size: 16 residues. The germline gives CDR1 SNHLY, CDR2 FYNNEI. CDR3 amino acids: CASRGSGRASYNEQFF. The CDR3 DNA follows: TGTGCCAGCAGGGGGAGCGGGAGGGCCTCCTACAATGAGCAGTTCTTC.

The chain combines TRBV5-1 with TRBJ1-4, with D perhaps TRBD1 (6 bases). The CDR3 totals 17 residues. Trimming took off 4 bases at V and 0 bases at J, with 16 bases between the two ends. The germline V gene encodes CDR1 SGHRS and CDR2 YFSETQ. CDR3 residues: CASSRDRFGATNEKLFF. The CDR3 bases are TGCGCCAGCAGCCGTGACAGGTTTGGAGCAACTAATGAAAAACTGTTTTTT.

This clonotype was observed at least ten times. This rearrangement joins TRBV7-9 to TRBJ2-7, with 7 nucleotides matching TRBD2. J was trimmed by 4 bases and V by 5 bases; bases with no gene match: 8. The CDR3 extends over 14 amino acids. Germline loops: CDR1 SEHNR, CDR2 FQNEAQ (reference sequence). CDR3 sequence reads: CASSPRGDRYEQYF. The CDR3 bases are TGTGCCAGCAGCCCCCGGGGGGATAGGTACGAGCAGTACTTC.

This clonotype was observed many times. The CDR3 sequence: CATSEPGSLGPDTQYF. Written as DNA, the CDR3 is TGTGCCACCAGTGAACCAGGGAGCCTTGGCCCAGATACGCAGTATTTT. The V and J genes are TRBV24-1 and TRBJ2-3, with D perhaps being TRBD1 or TRBD2 (5 bases each). Per the germline V gene, CDR1 is KGHDR and CDR2 is SFDVKD. The CDR3 sequence is 16 residues long. V shed 4 bases and J shed 4 bases, with 17 bases lying between them.

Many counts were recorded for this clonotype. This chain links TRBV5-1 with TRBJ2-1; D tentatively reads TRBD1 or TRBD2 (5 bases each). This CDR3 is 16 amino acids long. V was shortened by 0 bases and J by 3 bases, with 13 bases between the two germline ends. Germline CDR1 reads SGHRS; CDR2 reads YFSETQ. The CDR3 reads CASSLDGPRGYNEQFF. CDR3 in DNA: TGCGCCAGCAGCTTGGACGGCCCGAGGGGCTACAATGAGCAGTTCTTC. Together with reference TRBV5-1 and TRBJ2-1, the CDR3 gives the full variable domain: KAGVTQTPRYLIKTRGQQVTLSCSPISGHRSVSWYQQTPGQGLQFLFEYFSETQRNKGNFPGRFSGRQFSNSRSEMNVSTLELGDSALYLCASSLDGPRGYNEQFFGPGTRLTVL.

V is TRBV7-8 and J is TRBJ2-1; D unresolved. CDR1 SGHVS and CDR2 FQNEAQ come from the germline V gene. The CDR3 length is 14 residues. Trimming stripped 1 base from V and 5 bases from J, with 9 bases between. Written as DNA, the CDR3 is TGTGCCAGCAGCTTAGGAGGAGTTAACAATGAGCAGTTCTTC. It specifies CASSLGGVNNEQFF.

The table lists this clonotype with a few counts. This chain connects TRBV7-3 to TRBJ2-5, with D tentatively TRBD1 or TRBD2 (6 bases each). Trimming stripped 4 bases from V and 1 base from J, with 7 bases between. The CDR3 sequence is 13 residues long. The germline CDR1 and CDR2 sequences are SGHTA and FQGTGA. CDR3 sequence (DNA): TGTGCCAGCAGCTCGGGGGCCCAAGAGACCCAGTACTTC. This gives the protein CASSSGAQETQYF. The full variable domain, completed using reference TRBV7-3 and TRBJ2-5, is GAGVSQTPSNKVTEKGKYVELRCDPISGHTALYWYRQSLGQGPEFLIYFQGTGAADDSGLPNDRFFAVRPEGSVSTLKIQRTERGDSAVYLCASSSGAQETQYFGPGTRLLVL.

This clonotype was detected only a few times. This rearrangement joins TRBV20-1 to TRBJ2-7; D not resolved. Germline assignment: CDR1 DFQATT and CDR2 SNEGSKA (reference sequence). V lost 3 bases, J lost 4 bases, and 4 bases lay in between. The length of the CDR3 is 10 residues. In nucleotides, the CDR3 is TGCAGTGCTAGGAAGTACGAGCAGTACTTC. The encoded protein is CSARKYEQYF.

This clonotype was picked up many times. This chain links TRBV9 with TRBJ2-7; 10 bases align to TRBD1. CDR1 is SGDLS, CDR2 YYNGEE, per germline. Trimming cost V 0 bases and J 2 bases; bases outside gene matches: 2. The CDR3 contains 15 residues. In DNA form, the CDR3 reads TGTGCCAGCAGCGTAGGGGACAGGGGAACCTACGAGCAGTACTTC. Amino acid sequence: CASSVGDRGTYEQYF.

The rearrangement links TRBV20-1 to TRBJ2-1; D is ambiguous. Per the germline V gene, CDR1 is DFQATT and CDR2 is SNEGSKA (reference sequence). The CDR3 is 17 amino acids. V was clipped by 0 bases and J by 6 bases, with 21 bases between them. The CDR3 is CSARDRGRGRFLNEQFF. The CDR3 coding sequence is TGCAGTGCTAGAGATCGCGGACGCGGACGCTTTCTCAATGAGCAGTTCTTC.

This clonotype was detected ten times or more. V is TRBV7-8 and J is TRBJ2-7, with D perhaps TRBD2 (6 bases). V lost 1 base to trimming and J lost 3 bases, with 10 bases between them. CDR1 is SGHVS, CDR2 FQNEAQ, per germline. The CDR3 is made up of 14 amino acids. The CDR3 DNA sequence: TGTGCCAGCAGCTTAGGGGGGACTGTCTACGAGCAGTACTTC. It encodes CASSLGGTVYEQYF.

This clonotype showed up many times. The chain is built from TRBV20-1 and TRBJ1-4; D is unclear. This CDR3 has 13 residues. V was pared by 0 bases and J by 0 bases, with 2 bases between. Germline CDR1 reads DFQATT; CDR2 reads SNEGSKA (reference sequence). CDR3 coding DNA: TGCAGTGCTAGAGAAGCAACTAATGAAAAACTGTTTTTT. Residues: CSAREATNEKLFF.

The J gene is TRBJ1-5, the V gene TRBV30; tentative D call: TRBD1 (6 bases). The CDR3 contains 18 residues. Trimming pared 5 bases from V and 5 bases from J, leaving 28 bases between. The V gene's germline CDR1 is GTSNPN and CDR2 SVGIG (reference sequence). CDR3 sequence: CAWPITGKGSLSDQPQHF. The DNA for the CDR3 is TGTGCCTGGCCCATAACAGGGAAGGGATCCCTTAGTGATCAGCCCCAGCATTTT. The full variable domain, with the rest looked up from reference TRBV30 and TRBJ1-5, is SQTIHQWPATLVQPVGSPLSLECTVEGTSNPNLYWYRQAAGRGLQLLFYSVGIGQISSEVPQNLSASRPQDRQFILSSKKLLLSDSGFYLCAWPITGKGSLSDQPQHFGDGTRLSIL.

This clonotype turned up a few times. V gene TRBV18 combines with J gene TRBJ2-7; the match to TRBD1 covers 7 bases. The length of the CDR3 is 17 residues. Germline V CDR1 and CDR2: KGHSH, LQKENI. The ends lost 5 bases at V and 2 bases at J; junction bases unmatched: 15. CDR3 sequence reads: CASSFSRTGQTTYEQYF. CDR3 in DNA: TGTGCCAGCTCATTCTCTCGTACGGGACAGACCACCTACGAGCAGTACTTC.

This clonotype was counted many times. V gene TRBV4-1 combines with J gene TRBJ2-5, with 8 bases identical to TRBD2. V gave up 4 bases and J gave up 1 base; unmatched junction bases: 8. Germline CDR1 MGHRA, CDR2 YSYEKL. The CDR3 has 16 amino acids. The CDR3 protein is CASSRSLGRGQETQYF. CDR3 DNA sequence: TGCGCCAGCAGCCGCTCCCTCGGGAGGGGCCAAGAGACCCAGTACTTC.

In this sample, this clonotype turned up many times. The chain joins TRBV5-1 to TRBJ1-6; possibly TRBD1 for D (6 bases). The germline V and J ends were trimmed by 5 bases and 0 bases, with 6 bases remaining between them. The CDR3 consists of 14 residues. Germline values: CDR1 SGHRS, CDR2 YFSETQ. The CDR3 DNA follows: TGCGCCAGCAGAGGGGGCTCCTATAATTCACCCCTCCACTTT. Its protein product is CASRGGSYNSPLHF. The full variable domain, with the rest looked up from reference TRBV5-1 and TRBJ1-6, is KAGVTQTPRYLIKTRGQQVTLSCSPISGHRSVSWYQQTPGQGLQFLFEYFSETQRNKGNFPGRFSGRQFSNSRSEMNVSTLELGDSALYLCASRGGSYNSPLHFGNGTRLTVT.

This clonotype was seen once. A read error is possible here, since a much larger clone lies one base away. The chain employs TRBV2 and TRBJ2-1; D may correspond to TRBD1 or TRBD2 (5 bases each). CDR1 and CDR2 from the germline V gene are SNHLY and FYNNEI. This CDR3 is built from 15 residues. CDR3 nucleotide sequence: TGTGTCATCCCGGGGACGGCCTCGGGGTACAATGAGCAGTTCTTC. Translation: CVIPGTASGYNEQFF.

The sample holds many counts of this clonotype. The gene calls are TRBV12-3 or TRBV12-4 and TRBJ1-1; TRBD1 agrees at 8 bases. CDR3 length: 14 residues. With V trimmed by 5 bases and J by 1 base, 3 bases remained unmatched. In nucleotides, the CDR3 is TGTGCCAGCAGTCCCAGGGGGCAGAACACTGAAGCTTTCTTT. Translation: CASSPRGQNTEAFF.

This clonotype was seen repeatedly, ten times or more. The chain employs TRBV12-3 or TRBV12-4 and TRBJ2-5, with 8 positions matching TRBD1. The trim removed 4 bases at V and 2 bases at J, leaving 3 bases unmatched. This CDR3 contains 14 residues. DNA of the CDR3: TGTGCCAGCAGTTCCAGGGGGCAGCAAGAGACCCAGTACTTC. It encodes CASSSRGQQETQYF.

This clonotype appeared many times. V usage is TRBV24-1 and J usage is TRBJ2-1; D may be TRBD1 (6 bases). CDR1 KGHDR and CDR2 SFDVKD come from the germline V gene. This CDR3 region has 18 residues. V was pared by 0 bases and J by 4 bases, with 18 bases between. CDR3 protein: CATSDLVPGQGPYNEQFF. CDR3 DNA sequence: TGTGCCACCAGTGATTTGGTTCCGGGACAAGGGCCATACAATGAGCAGTTCTTC.

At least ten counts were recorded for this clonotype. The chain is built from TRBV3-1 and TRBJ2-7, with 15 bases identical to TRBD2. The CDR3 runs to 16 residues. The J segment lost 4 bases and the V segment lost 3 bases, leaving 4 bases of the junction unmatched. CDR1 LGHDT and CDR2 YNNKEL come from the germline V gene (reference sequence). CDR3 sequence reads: CASSQTGLAGGYEQYF. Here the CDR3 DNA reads TGTGCCAGCAGCCAGACGGGACTAGCGGGAGGTTACGAGCAGTACTTC.

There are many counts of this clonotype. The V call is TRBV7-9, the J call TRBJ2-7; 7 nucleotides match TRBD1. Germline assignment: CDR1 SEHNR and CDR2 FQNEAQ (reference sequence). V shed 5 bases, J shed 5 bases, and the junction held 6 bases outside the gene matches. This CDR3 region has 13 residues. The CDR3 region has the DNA TGTGCCAGCAGCCCCAGGGGGATGCACGAGCAGTACTTC. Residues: CASSPRGMHEQYF.

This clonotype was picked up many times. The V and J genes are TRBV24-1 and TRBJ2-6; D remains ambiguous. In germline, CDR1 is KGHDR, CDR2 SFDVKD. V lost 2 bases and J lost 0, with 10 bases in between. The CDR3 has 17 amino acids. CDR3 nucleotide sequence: TGTGCCACCAGTGATTCCCCAAGTAGCTCTGGGGCCAACGTCCTGACTTTC. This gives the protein CATSDSPSSSGANVLTF.

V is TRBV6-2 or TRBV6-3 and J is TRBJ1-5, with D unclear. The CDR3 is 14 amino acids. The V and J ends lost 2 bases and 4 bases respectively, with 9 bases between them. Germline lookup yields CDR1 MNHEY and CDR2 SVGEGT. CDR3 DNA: TGTGCCAGCAGTTACGAGAGAGGGAATCAGCCCCAGCATTTT. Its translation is CASSYERGNQPQHF.

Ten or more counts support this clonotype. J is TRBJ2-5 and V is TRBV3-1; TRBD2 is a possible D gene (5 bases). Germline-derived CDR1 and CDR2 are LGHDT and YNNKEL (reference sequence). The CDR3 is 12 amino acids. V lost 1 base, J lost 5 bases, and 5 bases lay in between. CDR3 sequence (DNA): TGTGCCAGCAGCCAAGCGGGGGAGACCCAGTACTTC. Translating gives CASSQAGETQYF.

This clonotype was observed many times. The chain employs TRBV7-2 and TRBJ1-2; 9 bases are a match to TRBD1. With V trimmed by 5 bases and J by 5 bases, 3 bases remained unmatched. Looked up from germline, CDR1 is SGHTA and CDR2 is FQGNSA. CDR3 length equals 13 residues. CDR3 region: CASSAGQGYGYTF. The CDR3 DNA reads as TGTGCCAGCAGCGCGGGACAGGGATATGGCTACACCTTC. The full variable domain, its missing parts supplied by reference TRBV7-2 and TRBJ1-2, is GAGVSQSPSNKVTEKGKDVELRCDPISGHTALYWYRQSLGQGLEFLIYFQGNSAPDKSGLPSDRFSAERTGGSVSTLTIQRTQQEDSAVYLCASSAGQGYGYTFGSGTRLTVV.

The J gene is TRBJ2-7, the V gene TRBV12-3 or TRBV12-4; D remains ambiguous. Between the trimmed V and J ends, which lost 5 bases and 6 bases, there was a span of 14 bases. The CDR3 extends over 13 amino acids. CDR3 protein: CASSLRGGFEQYF. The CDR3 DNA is TGTGCCAGCAGTCTCCGAGGTGGGTTCGAGCAGTACTTC.